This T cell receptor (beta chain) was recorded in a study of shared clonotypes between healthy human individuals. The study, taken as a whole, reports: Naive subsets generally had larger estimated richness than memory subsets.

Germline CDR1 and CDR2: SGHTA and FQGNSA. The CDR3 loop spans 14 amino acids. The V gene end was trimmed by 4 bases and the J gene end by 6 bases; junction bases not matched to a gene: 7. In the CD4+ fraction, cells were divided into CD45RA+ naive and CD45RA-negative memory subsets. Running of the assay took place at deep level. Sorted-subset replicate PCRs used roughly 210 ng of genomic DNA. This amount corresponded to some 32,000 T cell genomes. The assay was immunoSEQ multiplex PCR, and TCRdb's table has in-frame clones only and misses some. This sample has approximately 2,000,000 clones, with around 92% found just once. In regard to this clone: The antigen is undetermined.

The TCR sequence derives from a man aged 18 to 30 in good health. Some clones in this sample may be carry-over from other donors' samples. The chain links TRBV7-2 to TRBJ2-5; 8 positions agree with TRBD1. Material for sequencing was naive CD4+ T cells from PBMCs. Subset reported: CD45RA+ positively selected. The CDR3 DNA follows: TGTGCCAGCAGCTCGAGACAGGGGAGGAAGACCCAGTACTTC. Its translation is CASSSRQGRKTQYF.